This is a list of T cell receptor beta chains from one sample in a study of identical twins. TCRdb itself ran the 5' RACE reads through MiXCR, one entry per CDR3 protein. The sample has 200,000 to 250,000 distinct CDR3 sequences, roughly 13% seen once. These data also featured in a second study, about yellow fever vaccine responses in identical twins.

Sample: memory (CD45RO+) T cells sorted from blood. These receptors all come from a woman aged 18-29 years in good health. Each CDR3 is given with its conserved first and last residue. A D gene is named only where the DNA matches it firmly. For some rows the clone size is stated as once, few or many, or as a class when expanded; others skip it.

j_call: TRBJ2-7; clone_size: .; v_call: TRBV12-3/TRBV12-4; d_call: TRBD1; cdr3_nt: TGTGCCAGCAGGGGGACAGGGGCAGGCTACGAGCAGTACTTC; cdr3_aa: CASRGTGAGYEQYF
j_call: TRBJ1-2; clone_size: many; v_call: TRBV24-1; d_call: TRBD1; cdr3_nt: TGTGCCACTAAACAGGGGAACTATGGCTACACCTTC; cdr3_aa: CATKQGNYGYTF
j_call: TRBJ2-3; clone_size: many; v_call: TRBV10-3; d_call: TRBD2; cdr3_nt: TGTGCCATCAGTTCGCGGGGGGGCCAAGATACGCAGTATTTT; cdr3_aa: CAISSRGGQDTQYF
j_call: TRBJ1-2; clone_size: many; v_call: TRBV30; d_call: .; cdr3_nt: TGTGCCTGGAATCCAGCCACTAACTATGGCTACACCTTC; cdr3_aa: CAWNPATNYGYTF
j_call: TRBJ2-7; clone_size: .; v_call: TRBV6-2/TRBV6-3; d_call: .; cdr3_nt: TGTGCCAGCAGTTACCCTTTCGACAGTTCCTACGAGCAGTACTTC; cdr3_aa: CASSYPFDSSYEQYF
j_call: TRBJ2-5; clone_size: many; v_call: TRBV12-3/TRBV12-4; d_call: .; cdr3_nt: TGTGCCAGCAGTTTAATGGTGCAAGAGACCCAGTACTTC; cdr3_aa: CASSLMVQETQYF
j_call: TRBJ1-2; clone_size: few; v_call: TRBV24-1; d_call: .; cdr3_nt: TGTGCCACCAGTGATACCACAGGTGTCGGCTACACCTTC; cdr3_aa: CATSDTTGVGYTF
j_call: TRBJ2-7; clone_size: many; v_call: TRBV29-1; d_call: .; cdr3_nt: TGCAGCGTTTTAGCGGAAAGCTCCTACGAGCAGTACTTC; cdr3_aa: CSVLAESSYEQYF
j_call: TRBJ1-1; clone_size: .; v_call: TRBV7-8; d_call: TRBD1; cdr3_nt: TGTGCCAGCAGCTTTGGACAGGGGAAAGGGAACACTGAAGCTTTCTTT; cdr3_aa: CASSFGQGKGNTEAFF
j_call: TRBJ2-6; clone_size: many; v_call: TRBV29-1; d_call: .; cdr3_nt: TGCAGCGTTGAACACTCTGGGGCCAACGTCCTGACTTTC; cdr3_aa: CSVEHSGANVLTF
j_call: TRBJ2-5; clone_size: .; v_call: TRBV6-2/TRBV6-3; d_call: .; cdr3_nt: TGTGCCAGCAGCCAACGCAGAGAGACCCAGTACTTC; cdr3_aa: CASSQRRETQYF
j_call: TRBJ1-3; clone_size: .; v_call: TRBV11-2; d_call: TRBD1; cdr3_nt: TGTGCCAGCAGCTTACGGGACAGCTCTGGAAACACCATATATTTT; cdr3_aa: CASSLRDSSGNTIYF
j_call: TRBJ2-1; clone_size: .; v_call: TRBV5-1; d_call: TRBD2; cdr3_nt: TGCGCCAGCAGCCCGGGTGCTAGCGGGAGTAGCCATGAGCAGTTCTTC; cdr3_aa: CASSPGASGSSHEQFF
j_call: TRBJ2-1; clone_size: .; v_call: TRBV20-1; d_call: TRBD2; cdr3_nt: TGCAGTGCTAGTATGGCGGGAGGGCCTCGTTTTTACAATGAGCAGTTCTTC; cdr3_aa: CSASMAGGPRFYNEQFF
j_call: TRBJ2-1; clone_size: .; v_call: TRBV3-1; d_call: .; cdr3_nt: TGTGCCAGCAGCCAAGCTGTACAGTCCTACAATGAGCAGTTCTTC; cdr3_aa: CASSQAVQSYNEQFF
j_call: TRBJ2-1; clone_size: .; v_call: TRBV12-3/TRBV12-4; d_call: .; cdr3_nt: TGTGCCAGCAGTGTCGAGACTGTGAGCTCCTACAATGAGCAGTTCTTC; cdr3_aa: CASSVETVSSYNEQFF
j_call: TRBJ2-3; clone_size: many; v_call: TRBV28; d_call: TRBD2; cdr3_nt: TGTGCCAGCAGTTTAACCCTAGCGGGAGAAGCCGGAGATACGCAGTATTTT; cdr3_aa: CASSLTLAGEAGDTQYF
j_call: TRBJ2-1; clone_size: few; v_call: TRBV29-1; d_call: .; cdr3_nt: TGCAGCGTTGGTGGTGAGGCCTACAATGAGCAGTTCTTC; cdr3_aa: CSVGGEAYNEQFF
j_call: TRBJ2-7; clone_size: few; v_call: TRBV20-1; d_call: .; cdr3_nt: TGCAGTGCTAGAGATGCGGGAACCTACGAGCAGTACTTC; cdr3_aa: CSARDAGTYEQYF
j_call: TRBJ2-7; clone_size: .; v_call: TRBV12-3/TRBV12-4; d_call: .; cdr3_nt: TGTGCCAGCAGCCATACAGAGATAAGCTCCTACGAGCAGTACTTC; cdr3_aa: CASSHTEISSYEQYF
j_call: TRBJ1-1; clone_size: few; v_call: TRBV7-3; d_call: .; cdr3_nt: TGTGCCAGCAGCTCCAGGGAGGGGACTGAAGCTTTCTTT; cdr3_aa: CASSSREGTEAFF